The present T cell receptor beta chain was sequenced within a study of blood T cell repertoires in COVID-19. The overall study: Sites across the United States, Italy and Spain contributed samples from acute and convalescent COVID-19.

This CDR3 comprises 16 residues. Germline CDR1 reads KGHSH; CDR2 reads LQKENI. V was shortened by 6 bases and J by 1 base, with 16 bases between the two germline ends. Seattle researchers signed up patients amid active infection and tracked them longitudinally. The table came from immunoSEQ multiplex PCR; TCRdb's copy has only in-frame clones and leaves some out. Among 200,000 to 300,000 clones listed, around 86% were seen once. This chain links TRBV18 with TRBJ1-3; no clear D gene. The sequencing sample was made of peripheral blood. This clonotype originated in a woman older than 75 with COVID-19, enrolled during active disease. The CDR3: CASSLFTEDSGNTIYF. DNA for the CDR3: TGTGCCAGCTCGCTCTTTACGGAGGATTCTGGAAACACCATATATTTT.